The rows below give T cell receptor beta chains drawn from one sample of a study of T cell responses to AZD1222 COVID-19 vaccine. TCRdb's copy holds only in-frame clones and misses some; the assay was immunoSEQ multiplex PCR. The sample includes about 70,000 clones, 84% seen only once; the top ten take 9.5% to 10%. The source material was peripheral blood, sampled on day 0 of AZD1222 vaccination. The receptors originated from an adult in good health. The conserved cysteine and the conserved F or W are not part of the CDR3 here. The size of a clone is reported for some rows only, either as once, few or many, or as a class for expanded clones.

abundance	v_gene	j_gene	len	CDR3aa
once	TRBV3-1/TRBV3-2	TRBJ2-1	13	ASSHSGGTNNEQF
-	TRBV13	TRBJ2-7	13	ASSFGQGQSYEQY
-	TRBV19	TRBJ1-2	10	ASSLEFYGYT
-	TRBV9	TRBJ1-2	12	ASSVIGEGSGYT
-	TRBV15	TRBJ2-7	14	ATSREGQGKAYEQY
-	TRBV7-2	TRBJ1-6	12	ASSLEAQASPLH
-	TRBV3-1/TRBV3-2	TRBJ2-3	11	ASSLREPDTQY
-	TRBV28	TRBJ2-7	12	ASRGGGGPYEQY
-	TRBV9	TRBJ2-1	11	ASSVDGGYEQF
-	TRBV6-4	TRBJ2-3	13	ASSLTGTRGDTQY
once	TRBV3-1/TRBV3-2	TRBJ1-3	11	ASGREPGNTIY
-	TRBV7-3	TRBJ1-1	14	ASSLHPASMNTEAF
-	TRBV5-1	TRBJ1-1	12	ASSSGISSTEAF
-	TRBV6-5	TRBJ1-2	12	ASSSRDSGYGYT
once	TRBV27	TRBJ1-1	12	ASSSYGQDLEAF
-	TRBV5-1	TRBJ1-4	12	ASKGLATNEKLF
once	TRBV10-1	TRBJ1-2	14	ASTATRTVFNYGYT
few	TRBV28	TRBJ1-1	10	ASSLSTKEAF
once	TRBV28	TRBJ1-5	13	ASSLGAGGNQPQH
-	TRBV5-4	TRBJ1-2	12	ASTQQQGGAGYT
-	TRBV19	TRBJ1-5	14	ASSIEGRAFNQPQH
-	TRBV7-9	TRBJ1-6	13	ASSLAGARVSPLH
-	TRBV11-2	TRBJ2-2	15	ASSFRGAGANTGELF
-	TRBV27	TRBJ1-4	11	ASSSGRNEKLF
-	TRBV11-2	TRBJ1-5	15	ASNQSCKRQDNQPQH
-	TRBV5-4	TRBJ2-5	13	ASSLSPSGQETQY
once	TRBV12-3/TRBV12-4	TRBJ1-2	11	ASSLRGLIGYT
-	TRBV6-5	TRBJ2-3	12	ASSYNQGMDTQY
-	TRBV7-3	TRBJ2-2	11	ASSRSIAGELF
once	TRBV10-1	TRBJ1-6	11	ASSESSFSPLH
-	TRBV9	TRBJ1-1	12	ASSVQGVNTEAF
-	TRBV10-2	TRBJ1-1	12	ASRAAGTAEVAF